This entry features one T cell receptor (beta chain) sequence. Its binding antigen is unknown. There are no base qualities to consult, and no much larger clone falls within one base. This sample was included in a study of tumor and adjacent non-tumor tissue in lung cancer (dated by TCRdb to the late 2010s). Background on the whole study: Patients with adenocarcinoma (12), squamous cell carcinoma (2) and small cell lung cancer (1) were included in the cohort. A few dozen paired specimens, one tumor and one normal lung sample per patient, were profiled by TCRbeta CDR3 sequencing. Using bulk TCRbeta repertoires from over 14 lung cancer patients, the study set lung tumor tissue side by side with matched distant non-tumor lung tissue. In total, sequencing yielded 125,075,908 productive TCRbeta reads, which works out to an average of about 4.2 million reads per sample. The roughly 15 enrolled patients, of whom 10 were men and 5 were women, were aged about 31 to 76 years and were diagnosed with TNM stage I to III disease. General findings and caveats noted by the study authors: Because peripheral blood was not sequenced, blood TCRbeta repertoires in the lung cancer patients of the study were not examined. The methods do not name the sequencing platform or mention unique molecular identifiers. TCR diversity was significantly higher in younger patients, and higher tumor TCR diversity was associated with shorter overall and disease-free survival. A significantly larger cumulative share of the repertoire was made up by the top 100 clones in normal lung than in tumor tissue. The cohort had only about 16 patients, and the authors noted that larger samples and more detailed clinical data are needed. Tumor tissue showed significantly greater TCR diversity (inverse Simpson) than normal lung tissue (about 400 vs 150, P = 0.0075, Mann-Whitney U test).

Libraries were built with multiplex PCR. Reads for this sample came from an Illumina HiSeq 2500. TCRbeta libraries were built by three rounds of nested PCR using primers (Table S4), following protocols modified from ARM-PCR. Before sequencing, PCR products of 200-500 bp were cut from the gel and purified using the QIAquick gel extraction kit. The published analysis was carried out like this. Reads were cleaned with Trimmomatic, merged with FLASH into complete CDR3 sequences, and assigned to V(D)J germline segments with MiTCR. VDJtools was used to compute clonal diversity as the inverse Simpson's index. In-frame sequences without a premature stop codon were defined as productive reads. TCRdb cleaned the public reads at Q25 with fastp, built clones with MiXCR and kept in-frame beta chains. Each CDR3 protein appears once, grouped with its most common genes and DNA. TCRdb, not the original authors, processed these V and J calls. The sample records fewer than 120,000 distinct CDR3 sequences, approximately 80% of which are singletons. The top ten constitute 20% to 25% of the sample.

From the cysteine through the phenylalanine, the CDR3 covers 15 amino acids. The DNA shown is the 45-base CDR3, in frame from base 1. V is clipped by 5 bases and J by 6 bases, and the sequence between their germline boundaries is 17 bases long. The CDR1 and CDR2 encoded by the germline V gene are MNHEY and SVGEGT. RNA was isolated from bulk, unsorted tissue, and RNA quality was assessed with a NanoDrop ND-1000 and an Agilent 2100. Donors were newly diagnosed lung cancer patients admitted for thoracic surgery in China between August and November 2014, without prior chemotherapy. Patients with previous radiotherapy or chemotherapy, or with another concurrent cancer, were excluded from the study. Surgical tissue pieces of roughly 1-2.2 cm3 were preserved in RNAlater solution and stored at -80 °C until use.

The TCR comes from an older man with non-small cell lung cancer. Material: lung tumor tissue. The sequence links TRBV6-2 or TRBV6-3 to TRBJ2-1, with no confident D gene call. This receptor has the CDR3 CASSPESGNTNEQFF. In nucleotides, the sequence is TGTGCCAGCAGTCCGGAATCAGGCAATACCAATGAGCAGTTCTTC.